A single sample gave rise to the 23 T cell receptor beta chains below, sequenced in a study of identical twins. MiXCR was run by TCRdb on the 5' RACE reads, yielding one entry per CDR3 protein. The data show hundreds of thousands of distinct CDR3 sequences, with under 10% seen just once and less than 2% held by the top ten. The data also belong to a second study, concerning yellow fever vaccine responses in identical twins.

The sample comprised memory (CD45RO+) T cells sorted from blood. The receptors stem from a woman between 18 and 30 years old in good health.

In this sample, this clonotype turned up many times. V and J are TRBV5-1 and TRBJ2-2, with D possibly TRBD1 on 6 matching bases. The V and J ends lost 5 bases and 6 bases respectively, with 11 bases between them. From germline, CDR1 is SGHRS and CDR2 YFSETQ. This CDR3 region has 13 residues. CDR3 loop: CASSQQGPGELFF. For the CDR3, the DNA is TGCGCCAGCAGTCAACAGGGACCCGGGGAGCTGTTTTTT.

Ten or more counts support this clonotype. The rearrangement uses TRBV29-1 and TRBJ2-4; 10 bases align to TRBD1. V was clipped by 5 bases and J by 2 bases; unmatched bases: 6. Germline-derived CDR1 and CDR2 are SQVTM and ANQGSEA. The CDR3 has 15 residues. CDR3 region: CSVSRDRGTKNIQYF. CDR3 DNA sequence: TGCAGCGTTAGTCGGGACAGGGGAACCAAAAACATTCAGTACTTC.

In this sample, this clonotype turned up a few times. The rearrangement links TRBV6-2 or TRBV6-3 to TRBJ1-4; D remains unclear. Between the trimmed V and J ends, which lost 7 bases and 8 bases, there was a span of 11 bases. The CDR3 is 12 amino acids. Per the germline V gene, CDR1 is MNHEY and CDR2 is SVGEGT. CDR3 coding DNA: TGTGCCAGCAAGCAAGGATCGGAAAAACTGTTTTTT. Encoded protein: CASKQGSEKLFF.

This clonotype was counted at least ten times. This rearrangement joins TRBV20-1 to TRBJ2-1; D may be TRBD1 (6 bases). The CDR3 totals 14 residues. Looked up from germline, CDR1 is DFQATT and CDR2 is SNEGSKA (reference sequence). The CDR3 loop is CRATLGATLNEQFF. The CDR3 nucleotides are TGCAGAGCCACCCTGGGGGCCACCTTAAATGAGCAGTTCTTC.

This rearrangement joins TRBV6-2 or TRBV6-3 to TRBJ2-1; no clear D. Germline CDR1 is MNHEY and CDR2 is SVGEGT. Trimming removed 1 base at V and 5 bases at J, with 6 bases between. CDR3 length equals 13 residues. Here the CDR3 reads CASSYFGDNEQFF. CDR3 in DNA: TGTGCCAGCAGTTACTTTGGGGACAATGAGCAGTTCTTC.

This clonotype appeared many times. The rearrangement links TRBV5-1 to TRBJ1-6, with 7 bases that match TRBD1. J gave up 7 bases and V 5 bases, and 6 bases lay outside the gene matches. In germline, CDR1 is SGHRS, CDR2 YFSETQ. This CDR3 has 14 amino acids. The CDR3 reads CASSSGTANSPLHF. As DNA, the CDR3 is TGCGCCAGCAGTTCTGGGACAGCCAATTCACCCCTCCACTTT. The variable domain in full, with the rest retrieved from reference TRBV5-1 and TRBJ1-6, is KAGVTQTPRYLIKTRGQQVTLSCSPISGHRSVSWYQQTPGQGLQFLFEYFSETQRNKGNFPGRFSGRQFSNSRSEMNVSTLELGDSALYLCASSSGTANSPLHFGNGTRLTVT.

There are a few counts of this clonotype. The chain carries TRBV28 and TRBJ1-2; D is perhaps TRBD1 (6 bases). Germline V gives CDR1 MDHEN, CDR2 SYDVKM. The V end lost 10 bases, the J end lost 2 bases, and 17 bases lay between the germline ends. The CDR3 has 14 residues. CDR3 nucleotide sequence: TGTGCCACCCGGCGGGCAGGGGCGAACTATGGCTACACCTTC. Translation gives CATRRAGANYGYTF.

This clonotype was picked up many times. This chain connects TRBV27 to TRBJ2-1, with TRBD1 matching 8 bases. The CDR3 is 15 residues long. V lost 5 bases and J lost 6; bases outside the gene matches: 9. Germline CDR1 and CDR2: MNHEY and SMNVEV (reference sequence). The CDR3, as DNA: TGTGCCAGCAGTCCGTGGGACAGGTTCACCAATGAGCAGTTCTTC. As protein: CASSPWDRFTNEQFF.

This clonotype has at least ten counts. The rearrangement uses TRBV5-1 and TRBJ2-3; tentative D call: TRBD2 (6 bases). Trimming took 4 bases from V and 6 from J, leaving 21 bases between them. Germline V lookup: CDR1 SGHRS, CDR2 YFSETQ. The CDR3 is made up of 16 amino acids. The CDR3 DNA reads TGCGCCAGCAGCATATCCGGGAGAAGCTCCCGGGATACGCAGTATTTT. This gives the protein CASSISGRSSRDTQYF.

The chain links TRBV11-3 to TRBJ2-1; D is perhaps TRBD2 (7 bases). The CDR3 loop spans 14 amino acids. From germline, CDR1 is SGHNT and CDR2 YENEEA. V lost 8 bases to trimming and J lost 6 bases, with 17 bases between them. CDR3 region: CASGKGGRRNEQFF. CDR3 in DNA: TGTGCCAGCGGAAAGGGGGGGCGACGCAATGAGCAGTTCTTC.

This clonotype was observed many times. The J gene is TRBJ2-3, the V gene TRBV10-3; D remains ambiguous. CDR1 and CDR2 (germline): ENHRY, SYGVKD. V dropped 10 bases and J dropped 0 bases, with 14 bases sitting between them. The CDR3 extends over 14 amino acids. Here the CDR3 reads CATNKDLSTDTQYF. The CDR3 DNA reads TGTGCCACTAACAAGGACCTTAGCACAGATACGCAGTATTTT.

This clonotype occurred a few times. This sequence joins TRBV7-8 and TRBJ1-5; TRBD1 might be the D (6 bases). The CDR3 contains 18 residues. V lost 1 base and J lost 0, with 16 bases in between. Germline values: CDR1 SGHVS, CDR2 FQNEAQ. The DNA for the CDR3 is TGTGCCAGCAGCTTAGGGTTCCCGGACAGCTATAGCAATCAGCCCCAGCATTTT. Translation: CASSLGFPDSYSNQPQHF.

V is TRBV20-1 and J is TRBJ2-5, with D perhaps TRBD1 (5 bases). The CDR3 covers 15 residues. Germline CDR1 and CDR2: DFQATT and SNEGSKA (reference sequence). V was pared by 1 base and J by 2 bases, with 14 bases between. Here the CDR3 DNA reads TGCAGTGCTAGAGCGGCACAGGAGATTCAAGAGACCCAGTACTTC. Translating gives CSARAAQEIQETQYF.

This clonotype has more than one count but fewer than ten. This sequence joins TRBV27 and TRBJ2-5, with D possibly being TRBD1 or TRBD2 (5 bases each). The CDR3 has 16 residues. Germline CDR1 reads MNHEY; CDR2 reads SMNVEV (reference sequence). Trimming stripped 4 bases from V and 2 bases from J, with 17 bases between. As DNA, the CDR3 is TGTGCCAGCAGTTCCCTCTTACGGGGACCTCAAGAGACCCAGTACTTC. It specifies CASSSLLRGPQETQYF.

The genes are TRBV27 and TRBJ1-1, with 7 bases identical to TRBD1. Unmatched junction bases numbered 2, after V lost 2 bases and J lost 5 bases. The germline gives CDR1 MNHEY, CDR2 SMNVEV (reference sequence). The CDR3 length is 13 residues. The CDR3 loop is CASSLTGATEAFF. CDR3 DNA: TGTGCCAGCAGTTTAACAGGGGCTACTGAAGCTTTCTTT.

The chain uses TRBV5-1 and TRBJ2-2; perhaps TRBD1 as D (5 bases). V gave up 0 bases and J gave up 2 bases, with 8 bases separating them. CDR3 size: 15 residues. Germline CDR1 reads SGHRS; CDR2 reads YFSETQ. CDR3 nucleotide sequence: TGCGCCAGCAGCTTGGGACAGCCAAACACCGGGGAGCTGTTTTTT. Residues: CASSLGQPNTGELFF.

This chain's CDR3 is CASSSTSAFTYNEQFF. CDR3 DNA sequence: TGTGCCAGCAGCTCGACTAGCGCGTTCACCTACAATGAGCAGTTCTTC. The V and J genes are TRBV7-3 and TRBJ2-1; 8 bases are shared with TRBD2. Germline trimming cut 4 bases from V and 2 bases from J; bases unmatched to any gene: 7. The CDR3 sequence is 16 residues long. Germline loops: CDR1 SGHTA, CDR2 FQGTGA.

The genes are TRBV6-5 and TRBJ2-4, with TRBD1 identical over 9 bases. The CDR3 runs 15 residues. The germline CDR1 and CDR2 sequences are MNHEY and SVGAGI. V lost 0 bases to trimming and J lost 4 bases; unmatched junction nucleotides: 1. CDR3 sequence: CASSYSGQGKNIQYF. The CDR3 coding sequence is TGTGCCAGCAGTTACTCTGGACAGGGGAAAAACATTCAGTACTTC.

There are many counts of this clonotype. This chain connects TRBV29-1 to TRBJ2-1, with 10 bases aligning to TRBD2. Germline CDR1 is SQVTM and CDR2 is ANQGSEA. CDR3 size: 17 residues. The trim removed 4 bases at V and 4 bases at J, leaving 13 bases unmatched. This CDR3 is CSVGGLAGGEAYNEQFF. CDR3 in DNA: TGCAGCGTTGGGGGTTTAGCGGGAGGCGAGGCGTACAATGAGCAGTTCTTC.

This clonotype came up a few times. The chain carries TRBV5-6 and TRBJ2-3; possibly TRBD2 for D (6 bases). Trimming took off 0 bases at V and 7 bases at J, with 15 bases between the two ends. This CDR3 is built from 15 residues. Per the germline V gene, CDR1 is SGHDT and CDR2 is YYEEEE. The DNA for the CDR3 is TGTGCCAGCAGCTTGGGGCGGGGCCCGGGATATACGCAGTATTTT. It encodes CASSLGRGPGYTQYF.

This chain links TRBV7-8 with TRBJ2-1; the D call may be TRBD1 or TRBD2 (5 bases each). The CDR3 runs to 16 residues. In germline, CDR1 is SGHVS, CDR2 FQNEAQ. V was trimmed by 5 bases and J by 4 bases, leaving 18 bases between them. Here the CDR3 reads CASSATGAGPYNEQFF. The CDR3 DNA reads as TGTGCCAGCAGCGCCACCGGGGCCGGACCTTACAATGAGCAGTTCTTC.

Concerning this clonotype: Since a much larger clone is just one base distant, this may be a read error. The chain has TRBV12-3 or TRBV12-4 and TRBJ2-5; 7 bases line up with TRBD2. CDR3 length: 18 amino acids. The chain's CDR3 is CTSSLGFKRGVPGETQYF. The CDR3 bases are TGTACCAGCAGTTTGGGTTTTAAGCGGGGAGTCCCCGGAGAGACCCAGTACTTC.

The rearrangement joins TRBV14 to TRBJ2-7; D gene unclear. This CDR3 has 12 amino acids. With 2 bases removed from V and 12 bases from J, the gap between germline ends came to 14 bases. The V gene's germline CDR1 is SGHDN and CDR2 FVKESK. The CDR3: CASSQTRTVTYF. The CDR3 DNA sequence: TGTGCCAGCAGCCAAACCCGGACGGTAACGTACTTC.